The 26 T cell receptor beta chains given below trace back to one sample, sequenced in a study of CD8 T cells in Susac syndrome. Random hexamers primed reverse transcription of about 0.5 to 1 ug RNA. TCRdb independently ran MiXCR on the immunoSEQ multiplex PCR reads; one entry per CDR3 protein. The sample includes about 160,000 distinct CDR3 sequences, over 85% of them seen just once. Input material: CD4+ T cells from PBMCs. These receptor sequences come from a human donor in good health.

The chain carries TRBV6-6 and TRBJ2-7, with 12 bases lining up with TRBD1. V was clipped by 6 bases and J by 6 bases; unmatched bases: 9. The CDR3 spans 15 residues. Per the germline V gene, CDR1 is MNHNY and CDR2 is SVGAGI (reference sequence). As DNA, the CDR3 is TGTGCCAGCAGCCCCCGGGACAGGGGGCGGTTCGAGCAGTACTTC. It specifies CASSPRDRGRFEQYF.

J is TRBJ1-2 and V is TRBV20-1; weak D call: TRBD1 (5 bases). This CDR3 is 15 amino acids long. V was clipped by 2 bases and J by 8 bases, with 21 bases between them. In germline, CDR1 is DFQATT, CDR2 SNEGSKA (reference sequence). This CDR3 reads CSARPAGRVAEGYTF. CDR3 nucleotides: TGCAGTGCTAGACCCGCGGGCAGGGTTGCCGAAGGCTACACCTTC.

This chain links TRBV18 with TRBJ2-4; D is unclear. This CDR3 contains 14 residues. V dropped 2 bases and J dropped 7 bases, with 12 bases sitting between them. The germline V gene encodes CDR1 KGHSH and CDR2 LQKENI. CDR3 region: CASSPDNVGNIQYF. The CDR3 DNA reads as TGTGCCAGCTCACCAGATAACGTGGGGAACATTCAGTACTTC.

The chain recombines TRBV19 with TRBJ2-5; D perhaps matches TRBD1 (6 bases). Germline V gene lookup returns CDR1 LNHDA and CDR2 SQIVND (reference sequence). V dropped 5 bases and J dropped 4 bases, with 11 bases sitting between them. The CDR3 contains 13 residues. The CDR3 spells CASSFTGPETQYF. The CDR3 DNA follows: TGTGCCAGTAGTTTTACAGGGCCAGAGACCCAGTACTTC.

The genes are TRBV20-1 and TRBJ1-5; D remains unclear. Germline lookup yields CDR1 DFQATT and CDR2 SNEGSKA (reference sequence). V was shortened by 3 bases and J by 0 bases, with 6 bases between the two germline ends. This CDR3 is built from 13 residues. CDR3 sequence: CSASEDSNQPQHF. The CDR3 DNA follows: TGCAGTGCTAGTGAGGATAGCAATCAGCCCCAGCATTTT.

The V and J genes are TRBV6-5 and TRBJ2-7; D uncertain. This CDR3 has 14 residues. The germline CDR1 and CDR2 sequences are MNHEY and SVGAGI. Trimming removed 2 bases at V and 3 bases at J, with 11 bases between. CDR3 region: CASSYAWDFYEQYF. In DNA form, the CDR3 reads TGTGCCAGCAGTTACGCGTGGGATTTCTACGAGCAGTACTTC.

The CDR3 spells CASIREGTEAFF. DNA of the CDR3: TGTGCCAGCATCAGGGAGGGCACTGAAGCTTTCTTT. This chain links TRBV6-6 with TRBJ1-1, with a possible D match to TRBD1 (5 bases). V shed 7 bases and J shed 4 bases, with 10 bases lying between them. The CDR3 runs 12 residues. Per the germline V gene, CDR1 is MNHNY and CDR2 is SVGAGI (reference sequence).

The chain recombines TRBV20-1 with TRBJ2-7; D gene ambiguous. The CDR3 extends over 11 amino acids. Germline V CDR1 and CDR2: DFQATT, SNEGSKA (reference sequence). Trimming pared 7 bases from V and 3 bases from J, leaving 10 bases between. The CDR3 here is CSVTSGYEQYF. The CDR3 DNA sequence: TGCAGTGTGACCTCGGGCTACGAGCAGTACTTC.

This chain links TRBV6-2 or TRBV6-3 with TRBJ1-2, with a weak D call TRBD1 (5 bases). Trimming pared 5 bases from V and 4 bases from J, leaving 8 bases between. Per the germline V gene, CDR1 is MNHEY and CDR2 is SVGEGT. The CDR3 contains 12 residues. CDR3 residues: CASSRTGYGYTF. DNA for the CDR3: TGTGCCAGCAGTCGTACAGGCTATGGCTACACCTTC.

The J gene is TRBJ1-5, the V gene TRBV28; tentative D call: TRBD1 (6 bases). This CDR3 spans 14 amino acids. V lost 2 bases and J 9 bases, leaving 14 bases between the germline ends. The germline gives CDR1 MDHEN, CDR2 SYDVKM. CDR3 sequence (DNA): TGTGCCAGCAGTTTAGGACAGTCCTCCCCGCCCCAGCATTTT. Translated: CASSLGQSSPPQHF.

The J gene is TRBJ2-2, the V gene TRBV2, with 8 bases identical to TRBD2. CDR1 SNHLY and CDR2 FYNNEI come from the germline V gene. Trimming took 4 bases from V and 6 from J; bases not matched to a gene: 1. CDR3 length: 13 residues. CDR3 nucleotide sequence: TGTGCCAGCAGTGTCGGGGGGGCCGGGGAGCTGTTTTTT. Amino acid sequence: CASSVGGAGELFF.

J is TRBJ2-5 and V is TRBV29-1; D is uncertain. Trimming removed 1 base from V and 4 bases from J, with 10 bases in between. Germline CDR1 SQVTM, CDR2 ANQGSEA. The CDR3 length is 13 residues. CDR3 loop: CSVEARARETQYF. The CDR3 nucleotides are TGCAGCGTTGAAGCTCGGGCAAGAGAGACCCAGTACTTC.

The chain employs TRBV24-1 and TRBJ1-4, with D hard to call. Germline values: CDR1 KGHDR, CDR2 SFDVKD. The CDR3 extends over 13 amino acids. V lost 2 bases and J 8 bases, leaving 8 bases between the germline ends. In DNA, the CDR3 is TGTGCCACCAGTGATTCTAGGAGCGAAAAACTGTTTTTT. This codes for CATSDSRSEKLFF.

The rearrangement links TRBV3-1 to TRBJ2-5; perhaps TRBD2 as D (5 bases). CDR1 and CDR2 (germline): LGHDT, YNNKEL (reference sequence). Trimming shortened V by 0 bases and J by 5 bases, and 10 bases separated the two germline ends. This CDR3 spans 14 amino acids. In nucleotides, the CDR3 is TGTGCCAGCAGCCAAGAAAGCGGCGGCGAGACCCAGTACTTC. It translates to CASSQESGGETQYF.

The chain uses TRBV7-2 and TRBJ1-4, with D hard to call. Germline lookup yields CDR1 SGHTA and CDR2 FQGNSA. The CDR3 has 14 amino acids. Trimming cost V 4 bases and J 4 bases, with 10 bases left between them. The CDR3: CASSSVGINEKLFF. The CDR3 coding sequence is TGTGCCAGCAGCTCCGTTGGGATTAATGAAAAACTGTTTTTT.

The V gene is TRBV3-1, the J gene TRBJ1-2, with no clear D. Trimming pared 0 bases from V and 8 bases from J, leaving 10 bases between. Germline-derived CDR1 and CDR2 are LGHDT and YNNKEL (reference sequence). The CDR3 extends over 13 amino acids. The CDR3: CASSQEGLEGYTF. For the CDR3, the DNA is TGTGCCAGCAGCCAAGAGGGGTTAGAAGGCTACACCTTC.

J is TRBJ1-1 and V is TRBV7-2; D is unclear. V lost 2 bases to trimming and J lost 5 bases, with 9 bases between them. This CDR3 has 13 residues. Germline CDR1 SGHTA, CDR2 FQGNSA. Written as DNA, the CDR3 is TGTGCCAGCAGCTTAAACCAGTTGACTGAAGCTTTCTTT. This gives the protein CASSLNQLTEAFF.

CDR3 sequence: CASSLSPGQGGFHGYTF. The CDR3, as DNA: TGTGCCAGCAGTTTATCCCCGGGACAGGGAGGCTTCCATGGCTACACCTTC. This sequence joins TRBV27 and TRBJ1-2, with 9 bases identical to TRBD1. The CDR3 is made up of 17 amino acids. From germline, CDR1 is MNHEY and CDR2 SMNVEV (reference sequence). Trimming at V came to 0 bases and at J to 6 bases, leaving 11 bases not matched to a gene.

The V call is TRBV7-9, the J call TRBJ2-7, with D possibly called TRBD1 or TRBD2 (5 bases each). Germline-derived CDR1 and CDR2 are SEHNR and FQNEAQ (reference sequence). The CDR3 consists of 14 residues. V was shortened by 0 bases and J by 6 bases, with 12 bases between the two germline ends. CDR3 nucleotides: TGTGCCAGCAGCTTAGCCGGGACGGCCGGCGAGCAGTACTTC. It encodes CASSLAGTAGEQYF.

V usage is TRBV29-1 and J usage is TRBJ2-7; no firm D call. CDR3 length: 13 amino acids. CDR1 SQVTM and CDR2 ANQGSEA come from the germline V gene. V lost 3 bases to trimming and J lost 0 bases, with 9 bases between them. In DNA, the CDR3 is TGCAGCGTTGAGGTAGGATTCTCCTACGAGCAGTACTTC. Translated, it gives CSVEVGFSYEQYF.

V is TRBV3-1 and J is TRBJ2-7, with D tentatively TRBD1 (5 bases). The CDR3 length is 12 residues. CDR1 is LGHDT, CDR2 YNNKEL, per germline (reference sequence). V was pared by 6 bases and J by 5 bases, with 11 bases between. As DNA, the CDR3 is TGTGCCAGCAGTTTTCAAGGGGACGAGCAGTACTTC. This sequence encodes CASSFQGDEQYF.

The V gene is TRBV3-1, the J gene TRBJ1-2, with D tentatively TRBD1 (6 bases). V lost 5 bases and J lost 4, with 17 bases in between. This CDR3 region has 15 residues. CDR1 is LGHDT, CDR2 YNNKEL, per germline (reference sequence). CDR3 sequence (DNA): TGTGCCAGCAGCACCCAGGGGCAGGGCACCTATGGCTACACCTTC. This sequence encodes CASSTQGQGTYGYTF.

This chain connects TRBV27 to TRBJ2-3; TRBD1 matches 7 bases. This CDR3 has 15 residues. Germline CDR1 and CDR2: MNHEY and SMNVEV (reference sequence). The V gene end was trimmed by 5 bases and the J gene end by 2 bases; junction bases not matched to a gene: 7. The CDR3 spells CASSPPGQHTDTQYF. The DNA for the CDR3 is TGTGCCAGCAGTCCTCCGGGACAGCACACAGATACGCAGTATTTT.

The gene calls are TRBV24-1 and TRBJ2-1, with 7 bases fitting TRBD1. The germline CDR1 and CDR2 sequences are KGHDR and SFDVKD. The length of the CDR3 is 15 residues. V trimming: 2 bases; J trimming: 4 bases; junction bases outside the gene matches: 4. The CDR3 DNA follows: TGTGCCACCAGTGATTCCTACAGGGGTTACAATGAGCAGTTCTTC. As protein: CATSDSYRGYNEQFF.

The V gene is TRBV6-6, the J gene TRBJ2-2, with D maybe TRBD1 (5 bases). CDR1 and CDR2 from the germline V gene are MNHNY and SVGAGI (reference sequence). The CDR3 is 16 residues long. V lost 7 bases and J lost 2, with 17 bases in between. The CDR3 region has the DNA TGTGCCAGCACCCAAAGTTTGACAGCAAACACCGGGGAGCTGTTTTTT. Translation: CASTQSLTANTGELFF.

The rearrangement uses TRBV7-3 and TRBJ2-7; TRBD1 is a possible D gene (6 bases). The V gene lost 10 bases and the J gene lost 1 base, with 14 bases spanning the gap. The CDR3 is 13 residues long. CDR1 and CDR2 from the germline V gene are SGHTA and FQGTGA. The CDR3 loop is CATAVGGSYEQYF. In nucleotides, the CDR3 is TGTGCCACCGCGGTAGGGGGATCCTACGAGCAGTACTTC.